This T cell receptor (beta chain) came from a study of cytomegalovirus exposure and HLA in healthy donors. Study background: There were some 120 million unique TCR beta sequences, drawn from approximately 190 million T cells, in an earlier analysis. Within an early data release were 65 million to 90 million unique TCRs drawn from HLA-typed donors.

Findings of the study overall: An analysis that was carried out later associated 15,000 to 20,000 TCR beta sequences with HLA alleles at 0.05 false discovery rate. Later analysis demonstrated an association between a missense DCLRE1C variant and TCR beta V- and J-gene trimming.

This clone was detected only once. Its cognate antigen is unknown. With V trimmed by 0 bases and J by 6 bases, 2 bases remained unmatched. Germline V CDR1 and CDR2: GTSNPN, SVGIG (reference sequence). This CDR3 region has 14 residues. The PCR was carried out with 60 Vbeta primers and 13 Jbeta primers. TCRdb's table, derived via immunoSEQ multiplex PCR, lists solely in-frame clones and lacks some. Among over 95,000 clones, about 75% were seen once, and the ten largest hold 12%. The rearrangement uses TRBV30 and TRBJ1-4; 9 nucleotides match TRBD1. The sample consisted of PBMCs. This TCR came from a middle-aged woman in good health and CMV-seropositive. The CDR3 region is CAWSVNRGHEKLFF. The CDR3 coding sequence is TGTGCCTGGAGTGTAAACAGGGGGCATGAAAAACTGTTTTTT. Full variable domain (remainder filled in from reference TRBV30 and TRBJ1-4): SQTIHQWPATLVQPVGSPLSLECTVEGTSNPNLYWYRQAAGRGLQLLFYSVGIGQISSEVPQNLSASRPQDRQFILSSKKLLLSDSGFYLCAWSVNRGHEKLFFGSGTQLSVL.